This TCR beta chain appears in the sequencing data of a study of cytomegalovirus exposure and HLA in healthy donors. PCR primers comprised 60 Vbeta and 13 Jbeta primers. TCRdb keeps only in-frame clones here, not all; method: immunoSEQ multiplex PCR. Of about 100,000 clones in the sample, around 80% were seen once. Trimming pared 8 bases from V and 9 bases from J, leaving 17 bases between. The CDR3 consists of 13 residues. Germline CDR1 is SNHLY and CDR2 is FYNNEI. Sequenced sample: PBMCs. This TCR was recovered from a male donor in good health and CMV-seropositive. V is TRBV2 and J is TRBJ2-1; D gene unclear. The CDR3, as DNA: TGTGCCAGCGCATACCCCCAGGCCTGTGAGCAGTTCTTC. Translated: CASAYPQACEQFF.